A selection of T cell receptor beta chains follows, all from one sample in a study of cytomegalovirus exposure and HLA in healthy donors. Only in-frame clones appear in the TCRdb table, and some are missing; sequencing was by immunoSEQ multiplex PCR. The repertoire consists of 150,000 to 200,000 clones, with roughly 80% occurring once and the leading ten covering 1.4%. Sequenced material: PBMCs. These receptor sequences come from a male donor in good health and CMV-seronegative. CDR3s leave out the opening cysteine and the closing phenylalanine or tryptophan. The order of the fields is V gene, CDR3 protein.

TRBV9 ASSLRPDQETQY
TRBV30 AWSIVAGREF
TRBV7-2 ASSLVGSAYEQF
TRBV10-3 AISDLAGGPEQF
TRBV7-9 SSSLASGGADTQY
TRBV11-1 ASSSGQGEETQY
TRBV5-1 ASSLGAGENIQY
TRBV2 ASSFDYSSYEQY
TRBV10-3 AIKGEVVYGYT
TRBV15 ATSRDYPGLSTEAF
TRBV28 ASKLGQNHQPQH
TRBV11-2 ASAKDIVYGYT
TRBV5-1 ASSPTVDRPWGYT
TRBV6-9 ASSRADRVNTEAF
TRBV5-1 ASSLASGAAYEQY
TRBV7-2 ASSLQGHSGANVLT
TRBV5-1 ASSLGIAGTYEQY
TRBV28 ATHRGSGELF
TRBV28 ASSMGRRSAGANGLT
TRBV4-1 ASSHARPGQSSGNTIY
TRBV6-5 ASSYSEAGAYEQY
TRBV7-2 ASSLRPGSSYNEQF
TRBV6-6 ASSYSTGSEAF
TRBV7-2 ASSLGRLSGSNEKLF
TRBV5-1 ASSPGTSGTFHSYNEQF
TRBV4-1 ASSHPGAIGGYT
TRBV5-4 ASSFGTSGATDTQY
TRBV4-1 ASSQGLGGLGSYNEQF
TRBV14 ASSQDPQGIAEAF
TRBV4-3 ASSQAAGGLATQY
TRBV7-6 ASSLTGGTYEQY
TRBV9 ASRPCRDWHVEQY
TRBV2 ASNHQGQNTEAF
TRBV19 ASSISGQRNTEAF
TRBV27 ASRLDRSQETQY
TRBV4-1 ASSQEGTASYEQY
TRBV5-4 ASSPGGTSNTGELF
TRBV6-6 ASSSGGAANEKLF
TRBV21-1 ASSEVEGYEQY
TRBV9 ASSITRGQGDTGELF